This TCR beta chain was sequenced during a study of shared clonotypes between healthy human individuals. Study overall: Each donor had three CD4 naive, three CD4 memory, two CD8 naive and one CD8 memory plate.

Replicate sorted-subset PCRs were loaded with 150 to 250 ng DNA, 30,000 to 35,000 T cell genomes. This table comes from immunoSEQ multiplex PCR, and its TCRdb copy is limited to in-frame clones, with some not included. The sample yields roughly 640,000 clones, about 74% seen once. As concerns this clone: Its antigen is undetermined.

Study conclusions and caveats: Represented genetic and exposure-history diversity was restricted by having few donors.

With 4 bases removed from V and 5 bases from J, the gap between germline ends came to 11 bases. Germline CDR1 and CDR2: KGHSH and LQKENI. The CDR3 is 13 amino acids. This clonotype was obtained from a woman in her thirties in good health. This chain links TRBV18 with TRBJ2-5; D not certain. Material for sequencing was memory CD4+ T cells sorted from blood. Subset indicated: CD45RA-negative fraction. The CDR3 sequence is CASSHDTRETQYF. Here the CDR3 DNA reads TGTGCCAGCTCACATGACACCCGGGAGACCCAGTACTTC.